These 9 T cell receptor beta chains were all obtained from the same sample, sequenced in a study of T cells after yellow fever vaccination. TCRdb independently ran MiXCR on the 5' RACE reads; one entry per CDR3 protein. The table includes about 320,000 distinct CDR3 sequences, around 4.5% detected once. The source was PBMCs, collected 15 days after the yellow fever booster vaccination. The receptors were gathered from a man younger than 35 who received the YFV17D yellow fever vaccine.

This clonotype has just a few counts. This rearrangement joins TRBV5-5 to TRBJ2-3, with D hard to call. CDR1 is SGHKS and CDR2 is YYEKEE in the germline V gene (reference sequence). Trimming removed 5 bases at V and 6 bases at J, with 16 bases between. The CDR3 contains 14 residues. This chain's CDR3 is CASREMVMSDTQYF. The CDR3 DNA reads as TGTGCCAGCAGGGAGATGGTTATGTCGGATACGCAGTATTTT.

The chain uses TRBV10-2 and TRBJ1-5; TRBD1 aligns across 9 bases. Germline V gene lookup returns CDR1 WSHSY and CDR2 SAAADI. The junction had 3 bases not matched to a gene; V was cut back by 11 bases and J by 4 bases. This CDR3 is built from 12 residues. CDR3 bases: TGCGCCGGAGGGACAGGGAATCAGCCCCAGCATTTT. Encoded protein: CAGGTGNQPQHF.

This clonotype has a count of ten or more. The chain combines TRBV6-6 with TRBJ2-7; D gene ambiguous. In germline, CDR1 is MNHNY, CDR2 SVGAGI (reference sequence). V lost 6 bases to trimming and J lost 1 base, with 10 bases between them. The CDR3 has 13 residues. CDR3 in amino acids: CASSSGISYEQYF. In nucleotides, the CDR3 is TGTGCCAGCAGCTCCGGTATTTCCTACGAGCAGTACTTC.

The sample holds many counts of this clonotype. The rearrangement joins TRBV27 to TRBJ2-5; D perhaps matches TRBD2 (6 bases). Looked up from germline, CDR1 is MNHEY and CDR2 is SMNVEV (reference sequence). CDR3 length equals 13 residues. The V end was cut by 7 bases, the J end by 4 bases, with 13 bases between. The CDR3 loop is CASTPGGAETQYF. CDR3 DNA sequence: TGTGCCAGCACTCCCGGGGGAGCAGAGACCCAGTACTTC.

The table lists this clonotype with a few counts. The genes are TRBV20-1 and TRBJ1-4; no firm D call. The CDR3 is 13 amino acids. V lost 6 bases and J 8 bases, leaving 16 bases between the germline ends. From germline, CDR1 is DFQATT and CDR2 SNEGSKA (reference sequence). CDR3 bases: TGCAGTGCCGCCCCGGGTGGGAACGAAAAACTGTTTTTT. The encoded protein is CSAAPGGNEKLFF.

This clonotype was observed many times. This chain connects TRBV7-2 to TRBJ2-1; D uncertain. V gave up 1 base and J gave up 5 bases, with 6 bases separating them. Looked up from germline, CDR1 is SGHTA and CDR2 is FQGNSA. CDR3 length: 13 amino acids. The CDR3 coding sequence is TGTGCCAGCAGCTTAGGCTGGGACAATGAGCAGTTCTTC. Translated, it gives CASSLGWDNEQFF.

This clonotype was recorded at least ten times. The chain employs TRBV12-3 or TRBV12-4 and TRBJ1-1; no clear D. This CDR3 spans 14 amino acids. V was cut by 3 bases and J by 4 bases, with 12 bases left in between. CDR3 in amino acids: CASSLNGLGTEAFF. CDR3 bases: TGTGCCAGCAGTTTGAACGGGTTGGGCACTGAAGCTTTCTTT.

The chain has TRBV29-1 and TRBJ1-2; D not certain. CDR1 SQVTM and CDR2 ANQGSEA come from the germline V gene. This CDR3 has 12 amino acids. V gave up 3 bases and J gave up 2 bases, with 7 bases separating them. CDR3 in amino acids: CSVDRENYGYTF. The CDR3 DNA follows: TGCAGCGTTGATCGGGAAAACTATGGCTACACCTTC.

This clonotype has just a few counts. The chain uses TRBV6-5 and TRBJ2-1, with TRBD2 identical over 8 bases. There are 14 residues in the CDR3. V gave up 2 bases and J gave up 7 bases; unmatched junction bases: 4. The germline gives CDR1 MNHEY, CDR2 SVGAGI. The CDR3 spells CASSYRGGINEQFF. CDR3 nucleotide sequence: TGTGCCAGCAGTTACCGGGGGGGCATAAATGAGCAGTTCTTC.